This T cell receptor beta chain was sequenced for a study of Graves' ophthalmopathy and Graves' hyperthyroidism. Study in general: Specimen type is peripheral blood, obtained at initial diagnosis before any treatment. Study conclusions and caveats: Progression of ophthalmopathy was predicted by the model with roughly 68% sensitivity and around 77% specificity. Most clonotypes expanded in thyroid above 0.001 frequency were present in blood too.

Germline CDR1 is LGHNT and CDR2 is FRNRAP. V lost 2 bases, J lost 2 bases, and 7 bases lay in between. This CDR3 has 13 residues. In this sample, this clonotype turned up a few times. The antigen is undetermined. RNA transcripts provided the template for amplifying TCR beta CDR3 regions. An opening RT-PCR round employed HTBI primers and preceded a second-round multiplex PCR. MiXCR was run by TCRdb on the multiplex PCR reads, yielding one entry per CDR3 protein. Of approximately 380,000 distinct CDR3 sequences listed, more than 20% are singletons. This TCR was sampled from a woman aged 18-29 years with stable Graves' hyperthyroidism. The sample was peripheral blood. This rearrangement joins TRBV12-5 to TRBJ2-7; D uncertain. Here the CDR3 DNA reads TGTGCTAGTGGTTTGAGCGAAGCCTACGAGCAGTACTTC. Translated, it gives CASGLSEAYEQYF.